Shown below are 14 T cell receptor beta chains from a single sample sequenced in a study of T cells after yellow fever vaccination. Each CDR3 protein is one row after TCRdb ran MiXCR on the 5' RACE reads. The data hold around 250,000 distinct CDR3 sequences, with 6% to 7.5% observed a single time. Material: CD4+ T cells sorted from PBMCs, obtained 15 days after the yellow fever booster vaccination. These receptors all stem from a man aged 25 to 40 who received the YFV17D yellow fever vaccine.

The chain joins TRBV24-1 to TRBJ1-5; D is uncertain. V was pared by 5 bases and J by 7 bases, with 17 bases between. Germline V gene sequence: CDR1 KGHDR, CDR2 SFDVKD. The CDR3 is 15 residues long. Here the CDR3 reads CATSGAEAGGQPQHF. The CDR3 nucleotides read TGTGCCACCAGTGGGGCTGAGGCAGGAGGCCAGCCCCAGCATTTT.

This clonotype was observed a handful of times. The chain links TRBV4-2 to TRBJ1-5; possibly TRBD1 for D (5 bases). The V and J ends lost 0 bases and 7 bases respectively, with 10 bases between them. The V gene's germline CDR1 is LGHNA and CDR2 YNFKEQ. The CDR3 is 14 amino acids. The CDR3 DNA sequence: TGTGCCAGCAGCCAAGATGGGACCGGCCAGCCCCAGCATTTT. Amino acid sequence: CASSQDGTGQPQHF.

The rearrangement links TRBV20-1 to TRBJ2-7; 9 bases agree with TRBD1. Germline lookup yields CDR1 DFQATT and CDR2 SNEGSKA (reference sequence). V shed 5 bases, J shed 6 bases, and the junction held 11 bases outside the gene matches. CDR3 size: 14 residues. DNA for the CDR3: TGCAGTGCTCCCAGCGGACAGGGGCGGCCCGAGCAGTACTTC. Translating it yields CSAPSGQGRPEQYF.

The chain recombines TRBV6-1 with TRBJ1-1, with D possibly matching TRBD1 (5 bases). The germline CDR1 and CDR2 sequences are MNHNS and SASEGT. The length of the CDR3 is 17 residues. V was pared by 6 bases and J by 6 bases, with 26 bases between. The CDR3 protein is CASRTLSLGGSNAEAFF. CDR3 DNA sequence: TGTGCCAGCAGGACCCTGAGTTTGGGGGGGTCTAACGCTGAAGCTTTCTTT.

J is TRBJ2-1 and V is TRBV19; 7 bases agree with TRBD2. V lost 8 bases and J lost 8; bases outside the gene matches: 12. The CDR3 length is 14 residues. In germline, CDR1 is LNHDA, CDR2 SQIVND (reference sequence). CDR3 sequence: CASAVEAGIYEQFF. The DNA for the CDR3 is TGTGCCAGTGCCGTGGAAGCGGGAATCTATGAGCAGTTCTTC. Filled out from reference TRBV19 and TRBJ2-1, the complete variable domain reads DGGITQSPKYLFRKEGQNVTLSCEQNLNHDAMYWYRQDPGQGLRLIYYSQIVNDFQKGDIAEGYSVSREKKESFPLTVTSAQKNPTAFYLCASAVEAGIYEQFFGPGTRLTVL.

This clonotype was counted many times. V is TRBV2 and J is TRBJ1-5, with D perhaps TRBD1 (5 bases). V lost 7 bases and J 3 bases, leaving 16 bases between the germline ends. This CDR3 is built from 15 residues. The germline V gene has CDR1 SNHLY and CDR2 FYNNEI. CDR3 DNA sequence: TGTGCCAGCACAACAGGCGCTTTTCTCAATCAGCCCCAGCATTTT. Its protein is CASTTGAFLNQPQHF. The full variable domain, its missing parts supplied by reference TRBV2 and TRBJ1-5, is EPEVTQTPSHQVTQMGQEVILRCVPISNHLYFYWYRQILGQKVEFLVSFYNNEISEKSEIFDDQFSVERPDGSNFTLKIRSTKLEDSAMYFCASTTGAFLNQPQHFGDGTRLSIL.

This clonotype showed up many times. V usage is TRBV20-1 and J usage is TRBJ1-5; unclear D gene. The V gene lost 4 bases and the J gene lost 2 bases, with 6 bases spanning the gap. The germline V gene encodes CDR1 DFQATT and CDR2 SNEGSKA (reference sequence). The CDR3 is 12 residues long. CDR3 nucleotides: TGCAGTGCTACGACCGGCAATCAGCCCCAGCATTTT. Its protein product is CSATTGNQPQHF.

Only a few counts were recorded for this clonotype. This chain links TRBV6-1 with TRBJ1-1; TRBD1 is a possible D gene (6 bases). The V end lost 10 bases, the J end lost 5 bases, and 20 bases lay between the germline ends. The CDR3 runs 14 residues. Per germline, CDR1 MNHNS and CDR2 SASEGT. The CDR3 reads CAMTKGGVGTEAFF. The CDR3 nucleotides read TGTGCCATGACGAAGGGGGGCGTGGGTACTGAAGCTTTCTTT.

This chain uses TRBV28 with TRBJ2-2; D not certain. The ends were cut back, 10 bases at V and 2 bases at J, with 8 bases in the middle. The CDR3 length is 12 residues. CDR1 and CDR2 from the germline V gene are MDHEN and SYDVKM. CDR3 in DNA: TGTGCCACCACAAGAAACACCGGGGAGCTGTTTTTT. This encodes CATTRNTGELFF.

The chain joins TRBV6-1 to TRBJ2-7; a weak D match, TRBD2 (5 bases). Germline CDR1 is MNHNS and CDR2 is SASEGT. This CDR3 has 13 amino acids. V dropped 6 bases and J dropped 5 bases, with 14 bases sitting between them. The CDR3 is CASSNREGDEQYF. The DNA for the CDR3 is TGTGCCAGCAGCAACAGAGAGGGTGACGAGCAGTACTTC.

This clonotype was counted a single time. This may be a read error, as it is one base from a much larger clone. The CDR3 protein is CASSYSFERQEIQYF. DNA for the CDR3: TGTGCCAGCAGTTACTCGTTCGAGCGGCAAGAGATCCAGTACTTC. V usage is TRBV6-5 and J usage is TRBJ2-5; TRBD2 might be the D (5 bases). The CDR3 spans 15 residues. CDR1 MNHEY and CDR2 SVGAGI come from the germline V gene.

This clonotype was seen only a few times. The genes are TRBV6-6 and TRBJ1-2; 7 nucleotides line up with TRBD1. The CDR3 has 13 amino acids. Germline CDR1 MNHNY, CDR2 SVGAGI (reference sequence). The V and J ends lost 6 bases and 4 bases, in that order; junction bases with no gene match: 5. The CDR3 DNA is TGTGCCAGCAGGACAGGGCAGGGCTATGGCTACACCTTC. It encodes CASRTGQGYGYTF.

This clonotype has just a few counts. The chain is built from TRBV10-2 and TRBJ2-2, with 10 nucleotides matching TRBD2. The ends lost 3 bases at V and 7 bases at J; junction bases unmatched: 5. The CDR3 runs 15 residues. Germline V gene sequence: CDR1 WSHSY, CDR2 SAAADI. CDR3 coding DNA: TGCGCCAGCAGTGAAAGCGGGAGGGTTGTCGGGGAGCTGTTTTTT. Translation: CASSESGRVVGELFF.

The chain links TRBV29-1 to TRBJ2-3; 12 positions agree with TRBD2. V lost 4 bases, J lost 5 bases, and 10 bases stayed unmatched. Germline V CDR1 and CDR2: SQVTM, ANQGSEA. The CDR3 is made up of 16 amino acids. The chain's CDR3 is CSVGSTSGSGGDTQYF. CDR3 DNA sequence: TGCAGCGTTGGATCGACTAGCGGGAGCGGTGGAGATACGCAGTATTTT.